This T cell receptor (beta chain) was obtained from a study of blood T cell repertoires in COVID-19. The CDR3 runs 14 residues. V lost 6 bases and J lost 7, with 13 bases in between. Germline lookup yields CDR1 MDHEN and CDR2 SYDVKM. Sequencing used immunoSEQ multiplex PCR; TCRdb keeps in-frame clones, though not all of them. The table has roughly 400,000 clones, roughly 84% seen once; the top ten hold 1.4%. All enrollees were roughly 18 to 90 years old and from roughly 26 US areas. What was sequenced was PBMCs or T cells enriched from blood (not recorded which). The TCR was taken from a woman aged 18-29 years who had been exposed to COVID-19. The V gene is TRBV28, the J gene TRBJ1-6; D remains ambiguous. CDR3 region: CASSWRARNSPLHF. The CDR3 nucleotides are TGTGCCAGCAGCTGGCGGGCTAGGAATTCACCCCTCCACTTT.